This T cell receptor beta chain appears in the sequencing data of a study of regulatory T cells in long-lasting Graves disease. Arm-PCR with iRepertoire HTBI primers amplified the CDR3 regions for these TCR beta libraries. One entry per CDR3 protein, called by TCRdb with MiXCR from the multiplex PCR reads. The profile covers 550,000 to 600,000 distinct CDR3 sequences, with 15% to 20% appearing a single time and 12% taken by the ten largest. A remark on this clonotype: Its target is not known.

The time point here: newly diagnosed GD, antithyroid drugs for less than 3 months. TCR sequences were obtained from RNA taken from PBMCs. Study results and limitations: Persistent disease was characterized by preferential usage of TRBV28, TRBJ1-2 and TRBJ2-5.

Looked up from germline, CDR1 is SGHVS and CDR2 is FQNEAQ. V lost 5 bases to trimming and J lost 5 bases; unmatched junction nucleotides: 24. The CDR3 has 22 amino acids. This same sample was also part of a study on T cells in Graves' hyperthyroidism and ophthalmopathy. From that report: Absence of ophthalmopathy progression within 18 months defined stable Graves' hyperthyroidism. HTBI primers drove first-round RT-PCR of the TCR CDR3. Ophthalmopathy could be told apart from stable hyperthyroidism with a 13 V-J model.

The sequenced sample was peripheral blood mononuclear cells (PBMCs), obtained at new diagnosis, from a patient treated with antithyroid drugs. The V gene is TRBV7-8, the J gene TRBJ2-3, with TRBD2 identical over 14 bases. The clonotype was recovered from a man younger than 35 with Graves disease. The CDR3 bases are TGTGCCAGCAGCCCCTACCGCCTGTCGGGACAGGGACTAGCGGGAGCAGGAGATACGCAGTATTTT. This sequence encodes CASSPYRLSGQGLAGAGDTQYF.